This entry describes one T cell receptor (beta chain). The clone's antigen remains unknown. No quality values exist for individual bases; no much larger clone is one base distant. This sample was taken from a study of blood T cell repertoires in COVID-19 (dated by TCRdb to 2018 to 2020). Broadly, across the study: The collaborator samples originated in the United States, Italy and Spain and spanned the acute and convalescent phases of COVID-19. The repertoires were made available in a free public database intended to serve as a resource for research on the immune response to SARS-CoV-2. A de-identified subject ID, COVID-19 status, age in years and sex were almost always included in the sample metadata. The dataset comprised deeply sampled blood TCRbeta repertoires from subjects exposed to, actively infected with, or recovered from COVID-19. Where available, HLA class I and class II types were taken from metadata supplied by the sample provider and were not determined by assay-based typing. The prospective study material was composed of cDNA or gDNA derived from T cells, B-cell-depleted T cells, or PBMCs. Samples were obtained from the ongoing ImmuneRACE study (first 160 participants) and from over a thousand subjects provided by 6 global collaborators. The study at large found these results: The amount of clinical and demographic metadata varied by source and participant and was provided uncurated.

In Seattle, one collaborating source enrolled patients while the infection was active and tracked those patients longitudinally over the course of disease. The collaborating institutions used their own protocols to collect whole blood in K2EDTA tubes. For TCRbeta analysis, collaborators shipped samples in one of three forms: frozen whole blood, isolated PBMCs, or DNA extracted from either of those sample types. TCRbeta CDR3 regions were amplified from genomic DNA by means of the immunoSEQ Assay, a bias-controlled multiplex PCR. Concerning the study's data processing: The number of nucleated cells in each sample was estimated by amplification of reference gene primers within the assay. To quantify the absolute abundance of each unique TCRbeta CDR3 rearrangement, sequence reads were collapsed and filtered. For each sample, productive Simpson clonality was calculated as the square root of Simpson's diversity index across productive rearrangements. Drawn from immuneACCESS, this table holds only the in-frame rearrangements with V and J called that TCRdb kept. Clones are partly lost; checked studies trace under half to an unresolved V gene and leave the rest unexplained. The V and J calls and the clone size are those of that table, but D and trimming were determined from the DNA. The sample contains 250,000 to 300,000 clones, about nine tenths of them found a single time. The top ten hold over 9% of the sample.

According to the germline V gene (reference sequence), CDR1 reads MNHEY and CDR2 reads SMNVEV. V trim: 6 bases; J trim: 1 base; unmatched bases: 3. The CDR3 holds 15 amino acids from the cysteine to the phenylalanine. Only the CDR3 region is kept as DNA, spanning 45 bases read in frame from base 1. Material for sequencing was peripheral blood. The TCR comes from a woman aged 25-40 years with COVID-19, enrolled during active disease. The chain uses TRBV27 and TRBJ2-2; 9 central bases correspond to TRBD1. The DNA sequence is as follows: TGTGCCAGCAGGTGGACAGGGGAGAACACCGGGGAGCTGTTTTTT. Its translation reads: CASRWTGENTGELFF.